This T cell receptor (beta chain) was obtained from a study of cytomegalovirus exposure and HLA in healthy donors. The assay was immunoSEQ multiplex PCR, and TCRdb's table has in-frame clones only and misses some. The repertoire holds tens of thousands of clones, with about 97% as singletons. This receptor was taken from a man younger than 45 in good health and CMV-seropositive. The sequenced material came from PBMCs.

CDR3 sequence: CASSPLSSGNTEAFF. DNA of the CDR3: TGTGCCAGCTCACCATTGTCTTCGGGGAACACTGAAGCTTTCTTT. The V gene is TRBV18, the J gene TRBJ1-1; D is undetermined. CDR3 size: 15 residues. V was shortened by 2 bases and J by 1 base, with 11 bases between the two germline ends. From germline, CDR1 is KGHSH and CDR2 LQKENI.